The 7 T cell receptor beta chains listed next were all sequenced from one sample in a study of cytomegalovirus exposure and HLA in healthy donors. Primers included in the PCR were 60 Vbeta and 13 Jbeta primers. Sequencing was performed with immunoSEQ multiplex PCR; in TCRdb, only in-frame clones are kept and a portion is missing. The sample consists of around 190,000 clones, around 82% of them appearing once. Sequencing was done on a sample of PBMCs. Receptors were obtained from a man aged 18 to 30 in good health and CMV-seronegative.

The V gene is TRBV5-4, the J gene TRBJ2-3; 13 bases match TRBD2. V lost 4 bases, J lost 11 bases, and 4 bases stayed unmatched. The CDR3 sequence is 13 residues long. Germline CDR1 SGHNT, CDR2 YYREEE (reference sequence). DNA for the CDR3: TGTGCCAGCAGCCTATGGACTAGCGGGGGGCAGTATTTT. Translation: CASSLWTSGGQYF.

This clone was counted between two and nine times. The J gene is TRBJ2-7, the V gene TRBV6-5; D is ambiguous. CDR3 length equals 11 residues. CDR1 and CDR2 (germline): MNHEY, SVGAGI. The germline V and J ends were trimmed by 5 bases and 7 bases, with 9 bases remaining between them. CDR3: CASSGRQEQYF. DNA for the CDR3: TGTGCCAGCAGTGGCCGACAAGAGCAGTACTTC.

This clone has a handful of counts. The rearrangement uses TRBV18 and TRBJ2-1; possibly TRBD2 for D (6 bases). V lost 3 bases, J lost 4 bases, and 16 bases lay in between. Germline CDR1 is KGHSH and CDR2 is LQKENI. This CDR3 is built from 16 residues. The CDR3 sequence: CASSPVRRERYNEQFF. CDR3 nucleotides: TGTGCCAGCTCACCTGTACGCCGGGAGCGGTACAATGAGCAGTTCTTC.

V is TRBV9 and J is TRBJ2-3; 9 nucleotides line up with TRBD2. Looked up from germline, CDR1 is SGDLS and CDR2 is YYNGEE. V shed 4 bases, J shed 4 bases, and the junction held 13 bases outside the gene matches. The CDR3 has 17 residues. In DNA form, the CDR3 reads TGTGCCAGCAGCCCTCTCGGCGGACTAGCGAGTGCAGATACGCAGTATTTT. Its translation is CASSPLGGLASADTQYF.

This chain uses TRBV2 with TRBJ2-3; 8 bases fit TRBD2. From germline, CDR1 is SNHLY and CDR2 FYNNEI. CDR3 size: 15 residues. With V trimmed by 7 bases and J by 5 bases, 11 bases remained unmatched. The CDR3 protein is CASTQEGGRKDTQYF. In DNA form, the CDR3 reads TGTGCCAGCACTCAAGAGGGCGGGAGGAAAGATACGCAGTATTTT. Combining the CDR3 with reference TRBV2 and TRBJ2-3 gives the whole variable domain EPEVTQTPSHQVTQMGQEVILRCVPISNHLYFYWYRQILGQKVEFLVSFYNNEISEKSEIFDDQFSVERPDGSNFTLKIRSTKLEDSAMYFCASTQEGGRKDTQYFGPGTRLTVL.

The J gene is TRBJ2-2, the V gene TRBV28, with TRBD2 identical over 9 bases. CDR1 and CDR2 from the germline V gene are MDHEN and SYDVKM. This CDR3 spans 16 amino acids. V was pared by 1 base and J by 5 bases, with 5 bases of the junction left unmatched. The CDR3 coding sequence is TGTGCCAGCAGTTTATCTCCTAGCGGGAAGACCGGGGAGCTGTTTTTT. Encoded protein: CASSLSPSGKTGELFF.

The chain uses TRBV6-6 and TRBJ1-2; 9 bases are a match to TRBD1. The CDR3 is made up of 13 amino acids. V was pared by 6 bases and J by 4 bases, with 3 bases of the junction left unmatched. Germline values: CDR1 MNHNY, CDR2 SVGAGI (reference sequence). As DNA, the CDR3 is TGTGCCAGCAGCACGGACAGGGGCTATGGCTACACCTTC. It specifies CASSTDRGYGYTF.